This T cell receptor (beta chain) came from a study of beta chain bispecific antibodies for T cell cancers (dated by TCRdb to the early 2020s). Some background on the complete study: Healthy donor T cells were cocultured with T cell leukemia lines and bispecific antibodies, then TRBV sequencing of surviving cells measured the depletion of each TRBV family. Surface TRBV12 (TRBV12-3) was expressed on Jurkat cells, and surface TRBV5-5 was expressed on HPB-ALL cells.

Study-level results and caveats: Cross-reactivity of the anti-TRBV5-5 antibody with TRBV5-6 was attributed to high sequence similarity between the two genes. Relative to anti-CD19, exposure to anti-TRBV5-5 lowered TRBV5-5 signal by 98.3% and lowered signal from the closely related TRBV5-6 by about 92%. Each sequenced sample mixed leukemia cell line cells with normal T cells, and most targeted TRBV signal came from the leukemia cells rather than normal T cells. Relative to anti-CD19, exposure to anti-TRBV12 lowered the TRBV12-3 share of total TRBV signal by roughly 99%, while TRBV12-4 dropped by 30% to 40%, a change that was not significant.

This sample's treatment or condition label indicates: alpha-CD19 control bispecific (anti-CD19 x anti-CD3). T cells were expanded from blood mononuclear cells for two to three days with either the anti-CD3 antibody OKT3 or CD3/CD28 Dynabeads. Anti-CD19 bispecific antibody cocultures served as comparators for TRBV sequencing; in separate killing assays, anti-CD19 had no effect on Jurkat or HPB-ALL cells. The culture conditions for expanded T cells were RPMI 1640 plus 10% fetal bovine serum, recombinant human IL-2 (100 IU/ml) and IL-7 (around 4.8 ng/ml). Each coculture contained about 50,000 normal T cells, about 50,000 target cells and bispecific antibody in roughly 100 ul and was incubated for around 18 hours at 37 degrees C. Every bispecific antibody was made of two single-chain variable fragments, expressed in a single-chain diabody format carrying a His tag. Effector T cells came from healthy human donors; peripheral blood mononuclear cells were isolated from leukapheresis samples by Ficoll density gradient centrifugation.

Unique molecular identifier barcodes were incorporated into the libraries and were used for clonotype quantification. Qiagen AllPrep DNA/RNA Micro kits were used to isolate total RNA, and an Agilent TapeStation was used to check RNA quality. TCR beta libraries were built by 5' RACE: cDNA synthesis followed by two PCR steps using TCR beta constant-region gene-specific primers. TCR beta libraries were sequenced on an Illumina MiSeq platform. Processing in the source paper ran as follows. Reads were processed with MIGEC, MiXCR and VDJtools. To get a clonotype's frequency, the unique molecular identifiers belonging to that clonotype were divided by all unique molecular identifiers in the sample. Nonfunctional TRBV genes classified in IMGT as pseudogenes or open reading frames, for example TRBV1, TRBV12-1 and TRBV21, were left out. The raw public data were reprocessed by TCRdb itself: fastp quality trimming at Q25, MiXCR clonotype calling, in-frame beta chains only. Identical CDR3 proteins give one entry, which carries the most common genes and DNA. It is TCRdb's table, rather than the study itself, that gives the V and J calls and clone size. The sample table lists 9,000 or so distinct CDR3 sequences, roughly 2.2% of them with a count of one. The top ten clones comprise approximately 72% of the sample.

CDR1 LNHDA and CDR2 SQIVND are derived from the germline V gene (reference sequence). V lost 4 bases and J lost 0 bases; the stretch between them is 12 bases long. There are 15 amino acids in the CDR3, from cysteine to phenylalanine inclusive. Only the CDR3 part of the read is kept: 45 bases, read in frame from the first base. This clonotype was recorded at least ten times. The antigen it recognizes is unknown. No base qualities exist here, and no much larger clone lies one base off it. The clonotype comes from a human donor in good health. Some clones in this sample may be carry-over from other donors' samples. The sequences come from T cells from a healthy donor cultured with Jurkat leukemia cells, collected from a culture containing an anti-CD19 bispecific antibody. In this chain, TRBV19 is recombined with TRBJ1-2; no D gene can be assigned with confidence. The bases are TGTGCCAGTAGTAATTTGGCATCTCCTAACTATGGCTACACCTTC. This codes for CASSNLASPNYGYTF.